This T cell receptor beta chain is drawn from a study of T cell repertoires in cytomegalovirus infection. About the study: Carrying CMV and the relevant HLA type showed in public TCR beta signatures. Findings of the study overall: There were HLA-C-restricted CMV-specific TCR beta clonotypes dominating the ex vivo response. The cumulative frequency of public TCR beta families identified carriers of CMV plus the relevant HLA.

Of note for this clonotype: What it binds is unknown. At one end, the junction sequence differs from germline, possibly due to a read error.

TCRdb processed the reads anew with MiXCR; each CDR3 protein has one entry. The table shows about 920,000 distinct CDR3 sequences, with approximately 33% occurring only once. The clonotype was recovered from a human donor in good health (CMV status not recorded). Some clones in this sample may be carry-over from other donors' samples. Sequencing was performed on cultured CD8+ T cells from PBMCs, taken from culture after CMV antigen stimulation.

The CDR3 spells CVSSMDRGSSYGYTF. The CDR3 bases are TGTGTCAGCAGCATGGACAGGGGATCATCCTATGGCTACACCTTC. J is TRBJ1-2 and V is TRBV5-1; 9 bases fit TRBD1. The CDR3 has 15 residues. Per germline, CDR1 SGHRS and CDR2 YFSETQ.